A selection of T cell receptor beta chains follows, all from one sample in a study of shared clonotypes between healthy human individuals. Measured with immunoSEQ multiplex PCR; TCRdb has only the in-frame clones, and not every one. The table has over 950,000 clones, around three quarters seen once. The sequenced material came from memory CD4+ T cells from PBMCs. The source of these receptors is a man between 18 and 29 years old in good health. Some clones in this sample may be carry-over from other donors' samples. The CDR3 runs from the conserved cysteine through the conserved F or W. The order of the fields is D gene, clone size, V gene, J gene, CDR3 protein, CDR3 DNA. The D gene is left open where the match is weak. Where a row states a size, it is once, few, many or the class of an expanded clone; other rows omit it.

d_call: -; clone_size: -; v_call: TRBV11-3; j_call: TRBJ2-2; cdr3_aa: CASRRESREANTGELFF; cdr3_nt: TGTGCCAGCAGGAGGGAATCGAGGGAGGCGAACACCGGGGAGCTGTTTTTT
d_call: TRBD2; clone_size: -; v_call: TRBV28; j_call: TRBJ2-5; cdr3_aa: CASRGSGRETQYF; cdr3_nt: TGTGCCAGCAGAGGTAGCGGGAGGGAGACCCAGTACTTC
d_call: -; clone_size: -; v_call: TRBV28; j_call: TRBJ2-7; cdr3_aa: CASSSSPLYEQYF; cdr3_nt: TGTGCCAGCAGTTCTTCCCCGCTCTACGAGCAGTACTTC
d_call: TRBD2; clone_size: few; v_call: TRBV11-1; j_call: TRBJ2-5; cdr3_aa: CASSPRTSGDQETQYF; cdr3_nt: TGTGCCAGCAGCCCCCGGACTAGCGGGGACCAAGAGACCCAGTACTTC
d_call: -; clone_size: -; v_call: TRBV19; j_call: TRBJ2-2; cdr3_aa: CASRITGTGELFF; cdr3_nt: TGTGCCAGTAGAATCACCGGCACCGGGGAGCTGTTTTTT
d_call: -; clone_size: once; v_call: TRBV9; j_call: TRBJ1-5; cdr3_aa: CASSVGEGRQPQHF; cdr3_nt: TGTGCCAGCAGCGTAGGGGAGGGCCGGCAGCCCCAGCATTTT
d_call: -; clone_size: -; v_call: TRBV10-1; j_call: TRBJ2-7; cdr3_aa: CASSPNSYEQYF; cdr3_nt: TGCGCCAGCAGCCCCAATTCCTACGAGCAGTACTTC
d_call: TRBD1; clone_size: few; v_call: TRBV18; j_call: TRBJ1-5; cdr3_aa: CASSSLDRESQPQHF; cdr3_nt: TGTGCCAGCTCGTCTTTAGACAGGGAGAGCCAGCCCCAGCATTTT
d_call: TRBD1; clone_size: -; v_call: TRBV6-6; j_call: TRBJ1-4; cdr3_aa: CSSSSQTGFNEKLFF; cdr3_nt: TGTTCCAGCAGTTCCCAGACAGGGTTTAATGAAAAACTGTTTTTT
d_call: TRBD2; clone_size: -; v_call: TRBV5-1; j_call: TRBJ2-1; cdr3_aa: CASSLALAVYNEQFF; cdr3_nt: TGCGCCAGCAGCTTGGCACTAGCGGTTTACAATGAGCAGTTCTTC
d_call: -; clone_size: -; v_call: TRBV19; j_call: TRBJ2-7; cdr3_aa: CASSIVRLGRTYEQYF; cdr3_nt: TGTGCCAGTAGTATAGTCCGACTAGGGCGCACCTACGAGCAGTACTTC
d_call: -; clone_size: -; v_call: TRBV11-3; j_call: TRBJ1-1; cdr3_aa: CASSLAGQPELFF; cdr3_nt: TGTGCCAGCAGCTTAGCCGGACAGCCGGAGCTTTTCTTT
d_call: -; clone_size: many; v_call: TRBV25-1; j_call: TRBJ1-1; cdr3_aa: CASSPRGNTEAFF; cdr3_nt: TGTGCCAGCAGTCCCAGGGGGAACACTGAAGCTTTCTTT
d_call: TRBD1; clone_size: -; v_call: TRBV6-6; j_call: TRBJ2-1; cdr3_aa: CASSPSRDRGREQFF; cdr3_nt: TGTGCCAGCAGTCCGTCCCGGGACAGGGGCCGGGAGCAGTTCTTC
d_call: TRBD1; clone_size: -; v_call: TRBV27; j_call: TRBJ2-7; cdr3_aa: CASSGQGASAEQYF; cdr3_nt: TGTGCCAGCAGCGGACAGGGGGCTTCAGCCGAGCAGTACTTC
d_call: TRBD1; clone_size: few; v_call: TRBV5-4; j_call: TRBJ1-1; cdr3_aa: CASSMDRFNTEAFF; cdr3_nt: TGTGCCAGCAGCATGGACAGGTTTAACACTGAAGCTTTCTTT
d_call: -; clone_size: -; v_call: TRBV5-6; j_call: TRBJ1-4; cdr3_aa: CASSLKDLATNEKLFF; cdr3_nt: TGTGCCAGCAGCTTAAAGGACCTTGCAACTAATGAAAAACTGTTTTTT
d_call: -; clone_size: -; v_call: TRBV9; j_call: TRBJ2-6; cdr3_aa: CASSFGWGSGANVLTF; cdr3_nt: TGTGCCAGCAGCTTTGGCTGGGGCTCTGGGGCCAACGTCCTGACTTTC
d_call: TRBD2; clone_size: -; v_call: TRBV30; j_call: TRBJ2-1; cdr3_aa: CAWSAQSTSGSAEQFF; cdr3_nt: TGTGCCTGGAGTGCCCAATCGACTAGCGGGAGCGCTGAGCAGTTCTTC
d_call: -; clone_size: few; v_call: TRBV19; j_call: TRBJ1-5; cdr3_aa: CASSIDRVGQPQHF; cdr3_nt: TGTGCCAGTAGTATAGACAGGGTCGGCCAGCCCCAGCATTTT
d_call: -; clone_size: few; v_call: TRBV15; j_call: TRBJ1-5; cdr3_aa: CATSRGGAGDQPQHF; cdr3_nt: TGTGCCACCAGCAGAGGGGGGGCAGGGGATCAGCCCCAGCATTTT
d_call: -; clone_size: -; v_call: TRBV30; j_call: TRBJ2-7; cdr3_aa: CAWSSGPYEQYF; cdr3_nt: TGTGCCTGGAGTTCTGGACCCTACGAGCAGTACTTC
d_call: TRBD1; clone_size: few; v_call: TRBV18; j_call: TRBJ1-3; cdr3_aa: CASRDRGSGNTIYF; cdr3_nt: TGTGCCTCCCGGGACAGGGGCTCTGGAAACACCATATATTTT
d_call: TRBD2; clone_size: -; v_call: TRBV30; j_call: TRBJ2-3; cdr3_aa: CAWNGGGLADTQYF; cdr3_nt: TGTGCCTGGAACGGGGGGGGGCTCGCAGATACGCAGTATTTT
d_call: TRBD1; clone_size: -; v_call: TRBV28; j_call: TRBJ2-1; cdr3_aa: CASSVTGDGFGEQFF; cdr3_nt: TGTGCCAGCAGTGTGACAGGGGATGGCTTTGGTGAGCAGTTCTTC
d_call: -; clone_size: -; v_call: TRBV7-2; j_call: TRBJ2-2; cdr3_aa: CASSLRRAGTGELFF; cdr3_nt: TGTGCCAGCAGCCTGCGGAGGGCGGGCACCGGGGAGCTGTTTTTT
d_call: -; clone_size: once; v_call: TRBV9; j_call: TRBJ2-1; cdr3_aa: CASSAGYRSSYNEQFF; cdr3_nt: TGTGCCAGCAGCGCAGGTTACAGGAGCTCCTACAATGAGCAGTTCTTC
d_call: -; clone_size: -; v_call: TRBV7-9; j_call: TRBJ2-1; cdr3_aa: CASSPDENEQFF; cdr3_nt: TGTGCCAGCAGCCCCGACGAGAATGAGCAGTTCTTC
d_call: -; clone_size: -; v_call: TRBV28; j_call: TRBJ2-1; cdr3_aa: CASSMEGRSYNEQFF; cdr3_nt: TGTGCCAGCAGTATGGAGGGCCGCTCCTACAATGAGCAGTTCTTC
d_call: TRBD1; clone_size: -; v_call: TRBV28; j_call: TRBJ2-3; cdr3_aa: CASSLQGAADTQYF; cdr3_nt: TGTGCCAGCAGCCTACAGGGGGCAGCGGATACGCAGTATTTT
d_call: -; clone_size: -; v_call: TRBV4-1; j_call: TRBJ2-2; cdr3_aa: CASSRGTANTGELFF; cdr3_nt: TGCGCCAGCAGCCGGGGGACGGCGAACACCGGGGAGCTGTTTTTT
d_call: -; clone_size: -; v_call: TRBV7-9; j_call: TRBJ2-1; cdr3_aa: CASSPGQGGNNEQFF; cdr3_nt: TGTGCCAGCAGCCCTGGACAGGGAGGGAACAATGAGCAGTTCTTC
d_call: -; clone_size: -; v_call: TRBV10-1; j_call: TRBJ1-5; cdr3_aa: CASSDGGGSNQPQHF; cdr3_nt: TGCGCCAGCAGTGACGGAGGGGGTAGCAATCAGCCCCAGCATTTT
d_call: TRBD2; clone_size: -; v_call: TRBV5-4; j_call: TRBJ2-3; cdr3_aa: CASSSYLAGGGDTQYF; cdr3_nt: TGTGCCAGCAGCTCCTACCTAGCGGGAGGAGGCGATACGCAGTATTTT
d_call: -; clone_size: -; v_call: TRBV10-3; j_call: TRBJ2-1; cdr3_aa: CAISGPLDSRQFF; cdr3_nt: TGTGCCATCAGTGGACCCCTCGACAGTCGGCAGTTCTTC
d_call: -; clone_size: -; v_call: TRBV28; j_call: TRBJ1-5; cdr3_aa: CASTYRGTWNQPQHF; cdr3_nt: TGTGCCAGCACCTACCGGGGTACGTGGAATCAGCCCCAGCATTTT
d_call: TRBD1; clone_size: -; v_call: TRBV18; j_call: TRBJ1-1; cdr3_aa: CASSPQGALNTEAFF; cdr3_nt: TGTGCCAGCTCACCACAGGGGGCTTTGAACACTGAAGCTTTCTTT
d_call: TRBD2; clone_size: -; v_call: TRBV11-3; j_call: TRBJ2-2; cdr3_aa: CASSLGPTSLEAGELFF; cdr3_nt: TGTGCCAGCAGCTTAGGCCCGACTAGCCTGGAGGCCGGGGAGCTGTTTTTT
d_call: -; clone_size: -; v_call: TRBV28; j_call: TRBJ2-2; cdr3_aa: CASSTQGVGELFF; cdr3_nt: TGTGCCAGCAGTACCCAAGGGGTCGGGGAGCTGTTTTTT
d_call: -; clone_size: once; v_call: TRBV7-3; j_call: TRBJ2-7; cdr3_aa: CASSSFGGRGDEQYF; cdr3_nt: TGTGCCAGCAGCTCCTTTGGGGGGAGAGGCGACGAGCAGTACTTC
d_call: TRBD2; clone_size: -; v_call: TRBV10-2; j_call: TRBJ2-2; cdr3_aa: CATVTSGSTEGELFF; cdr3_nt: TGCGCCACCGTGACTAGCGGGAGTACGGAGGGGGAGCTGTTTTTT
d_call: -; clone_size: -; v_call: TRBV13; j_call: TRBJ2-7; cdr3_aa: CASSSIGDKSEQYF; cdr3_nt: TGTGCCAGCAGCTCAATAGGGGACAAGAGCGAGCAGTACTTC
d_call: -; clone_size: -; v_call: TRBV28; j_call: TRBJ1-2; cdr3_aa: CASSQQMWAAYTF; cdr3_nt: TGTGCCAGCAGTCAACAAATGTGGGCTGCCTACACCTTC
d_call: TRBD1; clone_size: few; v_call: TRBV13; j_call: TRBJ1-4; cdr3_aa: CASSLEDRGLFF; cdr3_nt: TGTGCCAGCAGCTTGGAAGACAGGGGGCTGTTTTTT
d_call: TRBD1; clone_size: -; v_call: TRBV9; j_call: TRBJ2-2; cdr3_aa: CASRETGLNTGELFF; cdr3_nt: TGTGCCAGCAGGGAGACAGGGTTAAACACCGGGGAGCTGTTTTTT
d_call: -; clone_size: -; v_call: TRBV7-3; j_call: TRBJ1-1; cdr3_aa: CASSLTDTVQHTEAFF; cdr3_nt: TGTGCCAGCAGCTTAACAGATACAGTACAGCACACTGAAGCTTTCTTT
d_call: -; clone_size: -; v_call: TRBV7-9; j_call: TRBJ1-1; cdr3_aa: CASSFGGDTEAFF; cdr3_nt: TGTGCCAGCAGCTTCGGGGGCGACACTGAAGCTTTCTTT